The 14 T cell receptor beta chains reported below all come from one sample, sequenced in a study of shared clonotypes between healthy human individuals. TCRdb's table, derived via immunoSEQ multiplex PCR, lists solely in-frame clones and lacks some. The table records approximately 980,000 clones, 76% of them present only once. Sequencing was carried out using memory CD4+ T cells sorted from blood. Noted subset: CD45RA-negative fraction. Source of these receptors: a man younger than 30 in good health.

The chain joins TRBV9 to TRBJ2-3; D is possibly TRBD2 (6 bases). The CDR3 contains 16 residues. Trimming took 6 bases from V and 3 from J, leaving 20 bases between them. Germline V gives CDR1 SGDLS, CDR2 YYNGEE. CDR3 sequence reads: CASTFGGSTSTDTQYF. CDR3 DNA: TGTGCCAGCACCTTTGGGGGGAGTACCAGTACAGATACGCAGTATTTT.

The rearrangement joins TRBV5-1 to TRBJ2-5; D may be TRBD2 (5 bases). Germline CDR1 SGHRS, CDR2 YFSETQ. This CDR3 is built from 16 residues. V lost 5 bases, J lost 5 bases, and 22 bases lay in between. CDR3 nucleotides: TGCGCCAGCAGTCCGGCTGGTAGCTCCCCGGGGGAGACCCAGTACTTC. Translated: CASSPAGSSPGETQYF.

The V gene is TRBV13, the J gene TRBJ2-2; D is undetermined. The CDR3 is 16 residues long. V dropped 2 bases and J dropped 4 bases, with 14 bases sitting between them. Germline CDR1 reads PRHDT; CDR2 reads FYEKMQ (reference sequence). The CDR3 here is CASSLPNTPRTGELFF. CDR3 bases: TGTGCCAGCAGCTTACCAAATACCCCCCGCACCGGGGAGCTGTTTTTT. Full variable domain (remainder filled in from reference TRBV13 and TRBJ2-2): AAGVIQSPRHLIKEKRETATLKCYPIPRHDTVYWYQQGPGQDPQFLISFYEKMQSDKGSIPDRFSAQQFSDYHSELNMSSLELGDSALYFCASSLPNTPRTGELFFGEGSRLTVL.

This clone was detected many times. J is TRBJ2-7 and V is TRBV5-4; 8 nucleotides line up with TRBD1. V gave up 6 bases and J gave up 5 bases; unmatched junction bases: 7. CDR1 is SGHNT and CDR2 is YYREEE in the germline V gene (reference sequence). The CDR3 consists of 13 residues. As DNA, the CDR3 is TGTGCCAGCACCCGGACAGGGTTCAACGAGCAGTACTTC. Translation: CASTRTGFNEQYF.

This chain uses TRBV29-1 with TRBJ2-3; 9 nucleotides align to TRBD2. CDR1 and CDR2 from the germline V gene are SQVTM and ANQGSEA. With V trimmed by 3 bases and J by 5 bases, 6 bases remained unmatched. The CDR3 runs 14 residues. This CDR3 reads CSVERGTSRDTQYF. CDR3 bases: TGCAGCGTTGAGAGGGGGACTAGCCGAGATACGCAGTATTTT.

The chain employs TRBV27 and TRBJ2-1; no clear D. Trimming took 2 bases from V and 2 from J, leaving 7 bases between them. This CDR3 spans 14 amino acids. CDR1 and CDR2 (germline): MNHEY, SMNVEV (reference sequence). In nucleotides, the CDR3 is TGTGCCAGCAGTTTAGAGGCAGCCTACAATGAGCAGTTCTTC. It codes for CASSLEAAYNEQFF.

This chain joins TRBV5-1 and TRBJ2-7; tentative D call: TRBD1 (6 bases). The CDR3 runs 15 residues. Germline V gene lookup returns CDR1 SGHRS and CDR2 YFSETQ. V gave up 0 bases and J gave up 3 bases, with 13 bases separating them. As DNA, the CDR3 is TGCGCCAGCAGCTTGGCCAACAGGGCCGGCTACGAGCAGTACTTC. This encodes CASSLANRAGYEQYF.

The chain combines TRBV5-1 with TRBJ2-7; 9 bases are shared with TRBD1. After removal of 2 bases from V and 6 bases from J, the junction contained 6 bases not matched to a gene. This CDR3 contains 14 residues. The germline V gene has CDR1 SGHRS and CDR2 YFSETQ. CDR3 amino acids: CASSLTGGLPEQYF. CDR3 nucleotide sequence: TGCGCCAGCAGCTTAACAGGGGGCCTACCCGAGCAGTACTTC.

The chain has TRBV5-5 and TRBJ2-7; D call uncertain. Trimming pared 1 base from V and 5 bases from J, leaving 10 bases between. This CDR3 spans 13 amino acids. Germline CDR1 reads SGHKS; CDR2 reads YYEKEE (reference sequence). DNA of the CDR3: TGTGCCAGCAGCTTGCTAGGAAGGAACGAGCAGTACTTC. This encodes CASSLLGRNEQYF.

The rearrangement uses TRBV4-2 and TRBJ2-3; no definite D call. CDR3 length: 15 residues. The V end lost 3 bases, the J end lost 0 bases, and 10 bases lay between the germline ends. Germline lookup yields CDR1 LGHNA and CDR2 YNFKEQ. CDR3 coding DNA: TGTGCCAGCAGCCACGGTGCTGCGAGCACAGATACGCAGTATTTT. Translation gives CASSHGAASTDTQYF.

The CDR3 spells CASGTTGDTEAFF. The CDR3, as DNA: TGCGCCAGCGGGACTACAGGGGACACTGAAGCTTTCTTT. This rearrangement joins TRBV5-1 to TRBJ1-1; 7 bases match TRBD1. This CDR3 comprises 13 residues. V lost 7 bases to trimming and J lost 3 bases; unmatched junction nucleotides: 6. In germline, CDR1 is SGHRS, CDR2 YFSETQ.

A note on this clone: At the DNA level, this CDR3 is encoded by other sequences in the same sample as well. This chain connects TRBV18 to TRBJ1-1; 7 bases are shared with TRBD1. V dropped 4 bases and J dropped 0; count of bases not matched to a gene: 2. The CDR3 sequence is 14 residues long. Per germline, CDR1 KGHSH and CDR2 LQKENI. The CDR3 nucleotides read TGTGCCAGCTCACGACAGGGCTTGAACACTGAAGCTTTCTTT. This codes for CASSRQGLNTEAFF.

The V and J genes are TRBV10-3 and TRBJ2-7; D possibly corresponds to TRBD2 (6 bases). Germline V gene data show CDR1 as ENHRY and CDR2 as SYGVKD. The CDR3 covers 15 residues. With 3 bases removed from V and 0 bases from J, the gap between germline ends came to 12 bases. CDR3 coding DNA: TGTGCCATCAGTGAAATGGCGGGGACCTCCTACGAGCAGTACTTC. Protein: CAISEMAGTSYEQYF.

This clone has more than one count but fewer than ten. The rearrangement uses TRBV11-2 and TRBJ2-1, with 11 bases lining up with TRBD2. With V trimmed by 4 bases and J by 5 bases, 4 bases remained unmatched. The CDR3 spans 15 residues. Germline CDR1 reads SGHAT; CDR2 reads FQNNGV. As DNA, the CDR3 is TGTGCCAGCAGCTGGGCTAGCGGGGGGAACAATGAGCAGTTCTTC. It yields the protein CASSWASGGNNEQFF. Complete variable domain (other parts from reference TRBV11-2 and TRBJ2-1): EAGVAQSPRYKIIEKRQSVAFWCNPISGHATLYWYQQILGQGPKLLIQFQNNGVVDDSQLPKDRFSAERLKGVDSTLKIQPAKLEDSAVYLCASSWASGGNNEQFFGPGTRLTVL.